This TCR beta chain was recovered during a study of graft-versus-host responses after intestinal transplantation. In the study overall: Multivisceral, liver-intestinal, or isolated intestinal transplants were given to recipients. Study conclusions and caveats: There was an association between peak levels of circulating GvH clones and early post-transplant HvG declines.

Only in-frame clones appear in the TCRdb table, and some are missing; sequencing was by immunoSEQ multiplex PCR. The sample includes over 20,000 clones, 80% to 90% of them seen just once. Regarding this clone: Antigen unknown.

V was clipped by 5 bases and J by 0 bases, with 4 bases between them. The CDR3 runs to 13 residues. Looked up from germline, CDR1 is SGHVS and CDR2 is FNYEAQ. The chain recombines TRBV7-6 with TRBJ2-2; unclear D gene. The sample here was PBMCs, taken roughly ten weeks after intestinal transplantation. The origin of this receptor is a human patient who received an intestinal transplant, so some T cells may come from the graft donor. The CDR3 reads CASSLSNTGELFF. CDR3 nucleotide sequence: TGTGCCAGCAGCCTCTCGAACACCGGGGAGCTGTTTTTT.